What follows is one TCR beta chain and its context. This entry is derived from a study of blood T cell repertoires in COVID-19. Study in general: The study drew acute and convalescent COVID-19 samples from the United States, Italy and Spain. T cells, B-cell-depleted T cells, or PBMCs supplied cDNA or gDNA.

CDR3 size: 12 residues. Looked up from germline, CDR1 is SGHTS and CDR2 is YDEGEE. V lost 5 bases, J lost 5 bases, and 11 bases lay in between. Per the study methods: Amplification from reference gene primers served as the basis for estimated nucleated cell counts. Measured with immunoSEQ multiplex PCR; TCRdb has only the in-frame clones, and not every one. V, J and clone size were drawn from that table, and D and trimming were deduced from the DNA. The sample carries 100,000 to 150,000 clones, around nine tenths recorded once. The specimen sequenced was peripheral blood. This rearrangement joins TRBV5-8 to TRBJ2-7, with a tentative D call TRBD2 (5 bases). The clonotype comes from a man between 70 and 80 years old with active COVID-19. CDR3 bases: TGTGCCAGCAGATCCGGAGGAAACGAGCAGTACTTC. Residues: CASRSGGNEQYF.